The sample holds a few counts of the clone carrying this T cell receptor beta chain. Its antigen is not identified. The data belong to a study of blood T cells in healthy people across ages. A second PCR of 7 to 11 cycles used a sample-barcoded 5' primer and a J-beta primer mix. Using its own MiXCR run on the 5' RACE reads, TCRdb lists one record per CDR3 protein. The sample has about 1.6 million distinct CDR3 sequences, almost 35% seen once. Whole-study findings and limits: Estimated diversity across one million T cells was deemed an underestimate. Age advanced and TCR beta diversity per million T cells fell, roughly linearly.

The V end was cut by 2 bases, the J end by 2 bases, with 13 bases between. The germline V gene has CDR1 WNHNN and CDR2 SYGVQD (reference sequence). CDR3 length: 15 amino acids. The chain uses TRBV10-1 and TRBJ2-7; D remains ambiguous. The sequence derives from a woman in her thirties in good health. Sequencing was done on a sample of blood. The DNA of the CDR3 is TGCGCCAGCAGTGAGGGGTCCGGCTTAGCCTACGAGCAGTACTTC. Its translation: CASSEGSGLAYEQYF.